This T cell receptor (beta chain) was identified during a study of blood T cell repertoires in COVID-19. Across the study: Specimens from acute and convalescent COVID-19 originated in the United States, Italy and Spain. Sources were T cells, B-cell-depleted T cells, or PBMCs; the material itself was cDNA or gDNA.

Original data processing: From reference gene primer amplification, estimates of nucleated cell counts were derived. The table came from immunoSEQ multiplex PCR; TCRdb's copy has only in-frame clones and leaves some out. V and J calls and clone size are given by that table; D and trimming were obtained from the DNA. In the table there are around 130,000 clones, about 85% of which are singletons. This CDR3 region has 15 residues. The germline V gene has CDR1 MRHNA and CDR2 SNTAGT. V shed 2 bases, J shed 5 bases, and the junction held 5 bases outside the gene matches. This clonotype was obtained from a man aged 55 to 70 with acute or convalescent COVID-19. The chain is built from TRBV6-4 and TRBJ2-1, with TRBD2 identical over 8 bases. Sample: peripheral blood. The CDR3 is CASSDLAGGDNEQFF. The CDR3 nucleotides read TGTGCCAGCAGTGACCTGGCCGGGGGGGACAATGAGCAGTTCTTC.